This T cell receptor beta chain was profiled in a study of blood T cell repertoires in COVID-19. Study-wide context: T cells, B-cell-depleted T cells, or PBMCs supplied cDNA or gDNA.

Assay used: immunoSEQ multiplex PCR; TCRdb lists only in-frame clones, some missing. This sample has about 52,000 clones, with over 75% found just once. The clonotype comes from a human donor with active COVID-19. The donor label of this sample is uncertain. Sample: peripheral blood.

As DNA, the CDR3 is TGTGCCAGCAGCTTAGAGCTGAGGGCCGGGACCCAGTACTTC. It specifies CASSLELRAGTQYF. V gene TRBV7-8 combines with J gene TRBJ2-5, with TRBD2 as a possible D gene (5 bases). Trimming pared 1 base from V and 7 bases from J, leaving 13 bases between. The CDR3 has 14 amino acids. Germline V gene sequence: CDR1 SGHVS, CDR2 FQNEAQ.